These 11 T cell receptor beta chains were sequenced from one sample in a study of T cell responses to AZD1222 COVID-19 vaccine. Generated by immunoSEQ multiplex PCR, the TCRdb table keeps only in-frame clones and is missing some. The data contain roughly 140,000 clones, about 90% of them seen just once; the ten biggest clones take up roughly 3%. Sample: peripheral blood, taken on day 0 of AZD1222 vaccination. The source is an adult in good health.

V gene TRBV7-2 combines with J gene TRBJ1-4; TRBD1 matches 7 bases. CDR1 and CDR2 from the germline V gene are SGHTA and FQGNSA. There are 16 residues in the CDR3. V lost 3 bases, J lost 0 bases, and 4 bases stayed unmatched. CDR3 protein: CASSLDGTATNEKLFF. The DNA for the CDR3 is TGTGCCAGCAGCTTGGATGGGACAGCAACTAATGAAAAACTGTTTTTT.

The V and J genes are TRBV6-5 and TRBJ2-7; D is perhaps TRBD1 or TRBD2 (5 bases each). The V end lost 7 bases, the J end lost 6 bases, and 19 bases lay between the germline ends. Germline V gene sequence: CDR1 MNHEY, CDR2 SVGAGI. CDR3 length: 14 residues. The DNA for the CDR3 is TGTGCCAGCAACCGCGACCAGGGACCCTCCGAGCAGTACTTC. Amino acids: CASNRDQGPSEQYF.

The chain employs TRBV4-3 and TRBJ2-1; a weak D match, TRBD1 (6 bases). CDR1 LGHNA and CDR2 YSLEER come from the germline V gene. This CDR3 has 14 residues. Trimming shortened V by 2 bases and J by 7 bases, and 12 bases separated the two germline ends. The CDR3 here is CASSQTGTPNEQFF. CDR3 in DNA: TGCGCCAGCAGCCAAACCGGGACACCTAATGAGCAGTTCTTC.

The CDR3 region is CASSYPFGGHNEQFF. CDR3 bases: TGTGCCAGCAGTTACCCCTTCGGGGGTCACAATGAGCAGTTCTTC. The genes are TRBV6-2 or TRBV6-3 and TRBJ2-1; a weak D match, TRBD2 (6 bases). Germline V gene sequence: CDR1 MNHEY, CDR2 SVGEGT. The CDR3 has 15 residues. Deletions cut 2 bases from V and 5 bases from J, with 13 bases between.

This chain uses TRBV19 with TRBJ2-4; 10 nucleotides line up with TRBD1. The germline gives CDR1 LNHDA, CDR2 SQIVND (reference sequence). The J segment lost 8 bases and the V segment lost 6 bases, leaving 4 bases of the junction unmatched. CDR3 length: 13 residues. The DNA of the CDR3 is TGTGCCAGTAGACAGGGACAGGGGTACATTCAGTACTTC. The encoded protein is CASRQGQGYIQYF.

This chain uses TRBV4-3 with TRBJ2-1; 8 nucleotides agree with TRBD1. J lost 6 bases, V lost 7 bases, and 11 bases had no gene match. Germline-derived CDR1 and CDR2 are LGHNA and YSLEER. This CDR3 has 15 amino acids. The CDR3: CASKEGTGPLNEQFF. DNA for the CDR3: TGCGCCAGCAAAGAGGGGACAGGACCCCTCAATGAGCAGTTCTTC.

The chain joins TRBV10-3 to TRBJ2-1; possibly TRBD2 for D (6 bases). There are 16 residues in the CDR3. V gave up 7 bases and J gave up 2 bases, with 18 bases separating them. CDR1 and CDR2 (germline): ENHRY, SYGVKD. For the CDR3, the DNA is TGTGCCATCACCTCATCCTCGACGGGAGCCTACAATGAGCAGTTCTTC. Translation: CAITSSSTGAYNEQFF.

This rearrangement joins TRBV9 to TRBJ1-3, with 7 bases lining up with TRBD1. Germline V gene sequence: CDR1 SGDLS, CDR2 YYNGEE. CDR3 size: 18 residues. V lost 0 bases to trimming and J lost 0 bases; unmatched junction nucleotides: 9. CDR3 protein: CASSVEAGTVLSGNTIYF. Here the CDR3 DNA reads TGTGCCAGCAGCGTAGAGGCCGGGACAGTACTCTCTGGAAACACCATATATTTT.

The chain couples TRBV6-5 to TRBJ1-2; D gene unclear. V was shortened by 0 bases and J by 3 bases, with 14 bases between the two germline ends. From germline, CDR1 is MNHEY and CDR2 SVGAGI. The CDR3 length is 16 residues. The chain's CDR3 is CASSYSLEGRYYGYTF. For the CDR3, the DNA is TGTGCCAGCAGTTACTCGCTTGAGGGTCGTTACTATGGCTACACCTTC.

The gene calls are TRBV19 and TRBJ2-3; TRBD2 matches 7 bases. Germline CDR1 LNHDA, CDR2 SQIVND (reference sequence). J lost 4 bases, V lost 9 bases, and 19 bases had no gene match. CDR3 size: 17 residues. The CDR3 nucleotides read TGTGCCAGCAGTCGGGCTTTTGGGCGGGAGAGGGCAGATACGCAGTATTTT. It is translated as CASSRAFGRERADTQYF.

This chain uses TRBV18 with TRBJ2-7, with D perhaps TRBD1 or TRBD2 (5 bases each). Trimming removed 3 bases from V and 3 bases from J, with 9 bases in between. This CDR3 region has 13 residues. In germline, CDR1 is KGHSH, CDR2 LQKENI. The CDR3 DNA sequence: TGTGCCAGCTCACCCAGGGACGTCTACGAGCAGTACTTC. It translates to CASSPRDVYEQYF.